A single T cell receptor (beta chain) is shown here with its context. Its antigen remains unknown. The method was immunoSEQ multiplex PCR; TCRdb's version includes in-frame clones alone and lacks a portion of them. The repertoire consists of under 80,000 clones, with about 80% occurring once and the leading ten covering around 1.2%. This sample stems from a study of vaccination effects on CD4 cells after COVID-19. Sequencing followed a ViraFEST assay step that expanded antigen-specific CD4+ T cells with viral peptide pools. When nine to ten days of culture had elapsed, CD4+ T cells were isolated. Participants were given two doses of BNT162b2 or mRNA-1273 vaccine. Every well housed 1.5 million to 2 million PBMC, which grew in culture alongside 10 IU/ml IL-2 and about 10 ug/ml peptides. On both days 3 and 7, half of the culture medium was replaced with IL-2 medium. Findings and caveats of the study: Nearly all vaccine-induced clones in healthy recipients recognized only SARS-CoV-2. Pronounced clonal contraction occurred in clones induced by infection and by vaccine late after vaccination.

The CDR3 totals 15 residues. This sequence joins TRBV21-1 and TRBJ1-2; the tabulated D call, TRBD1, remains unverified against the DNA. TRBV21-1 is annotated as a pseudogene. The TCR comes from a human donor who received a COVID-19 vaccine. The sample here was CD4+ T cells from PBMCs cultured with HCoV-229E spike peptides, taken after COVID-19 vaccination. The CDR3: CASSKPGQARYGYTF. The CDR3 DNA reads TGTGCCAGCAGCAAACCGGGACAGGCCCGCTATGGCTACACCTTC.